This T cell receptor (beta chain) was sequenced for a study of beta chain features in type 1 diabetes. Reverse transcription of all isolated RNA meant that expressed TCRB transcripts were sequenced. Generated by immunoSEQ multiplex PCR, the TCRdb table keeps only in-frame clones and is missing some. The sample has 120,000 or so clones, roughly a sixth seen once. Via CD45RO/CCR7/CD25/CD127/CD95/CD27, cells of the CD4+ naive, central memory, regulatory and stem cell-like memory subsets were sorted. J was trimmed by 5 bases and V by 1 base; bases with no gene match: 5. The germline CDR1 and CDR2 sequences are SGHTA and FQGNSA. The CDR3 totals 15 residues. Of note for this clone: No antigen is known for it.

The study's findings and limits: Relative to healthy donors, patients appeared to have naive, central memory and Treg TCRB repertoires that were more similar. Shortening that was moderate but significant affected the TCRB CDR3s of Type 1 diabetes patients in all four CD4+ subsets.

The receptor comes from a man aged 18 to 29 with type 1 diabetes. The sequencing sample was made of central memory CD4+ T cells from blood. V gene TRBV7-2 combines with J gene TRBJ2-7, with 10 bases fitting TRBD2. The CDR3 coding sequence is TGTGCCAGCAGCTTAGTGGCTAGCGGGAGCCACGAGCAGTACTTC. Translation: CASSLVASGSHEQYF.